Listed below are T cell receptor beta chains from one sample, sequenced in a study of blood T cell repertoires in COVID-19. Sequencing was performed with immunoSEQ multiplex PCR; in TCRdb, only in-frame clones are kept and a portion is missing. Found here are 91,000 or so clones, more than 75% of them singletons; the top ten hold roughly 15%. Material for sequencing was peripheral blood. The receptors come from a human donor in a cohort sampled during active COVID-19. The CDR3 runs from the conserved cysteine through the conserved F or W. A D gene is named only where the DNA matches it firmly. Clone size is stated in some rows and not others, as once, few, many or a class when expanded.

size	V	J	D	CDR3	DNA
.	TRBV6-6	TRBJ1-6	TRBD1	CASSPRGPGSPLHF	TGTGCCAGCAGTCCCAGGGGGCCGGGTTCACCCCTCCACTTT
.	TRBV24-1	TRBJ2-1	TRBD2	CATRRAGGYNEQFF	TGTGCCACCAGGAGGGCGGGAGGGTACAATGAGCAGTTCTTC
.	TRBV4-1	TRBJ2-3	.	CASSQAQGSTDTQYF	TGCGCCAGCAGCCAAGCCCAGGGGAGCACAGATACGCAGTATTTT
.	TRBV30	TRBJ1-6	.	CAWSGQGNSPLHF	TGTGCCTGGAGCGGGCAGGGGAATTCACCCCTCCACTTT
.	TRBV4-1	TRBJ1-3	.	CASSHSRREDTIYF	TGCGCCAGCAGCCATAGTCGCAGGGAGGACACCATATATTTT
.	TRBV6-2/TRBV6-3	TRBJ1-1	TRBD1	CASSYSDREITQNTEAFF	TGTGCCAGCAGTTACTCGGACAGGGAGATCACCCAGAACACTGAAGCTTTCTTT
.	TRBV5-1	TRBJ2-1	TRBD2	CASSLRTSGDNEQFF	TGCGCCAGCAGCTTGAGGACTAGTGGTGACAATGAGCAGTTCTTC
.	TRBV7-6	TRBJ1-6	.	CASSLAADKSSPLHF	TGTGCCAGCAGCTTAGCGGCTGACAAGAGCTCACCCCTCCACTTT
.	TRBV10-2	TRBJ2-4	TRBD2	CATLAGGKNIQYF	TGCGCCACCCTAGCGGGGGGGAAAAACATTCAGTACTTC
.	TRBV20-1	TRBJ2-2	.	CSAFNTGELFF	TGCAGTGCCTTTAACACCGGGGAGCTGTTTTTT
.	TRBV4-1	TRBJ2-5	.	CASSRVAGQETQYF	TGCGCCAGCAGCCGGGTAGCCGGACAAGAGACCCAGTACTTC
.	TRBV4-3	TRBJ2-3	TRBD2	CASSQVNVAGGPGDTQYF	TGCGCCAGCAGCCAAGTTAATGTAGCGGGAGGGCCTGGAGATACGCAGTATTTT
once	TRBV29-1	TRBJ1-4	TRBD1	CSAARTGGYEKLFF	TGCAGCGCCGCAAGGACAGGGGGCTATGAAAAACTGTTTTTT
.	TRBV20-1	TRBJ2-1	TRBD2	CSASETGLAVYNEQFF	TGCAGTGCTAGTGAAACGGGACTAGCGGTGTACAATGAGCAGTTCTTC
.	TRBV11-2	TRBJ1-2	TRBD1	CASSSTGGHYGYTF	TGTGCCAGCAGCTCGACAGGGGGTCACTATGGCTACACCTTC
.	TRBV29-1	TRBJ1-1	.	CSVGATEAFF	TGCAGCGTTGGGGCCACTGAAGCTTTCTTT
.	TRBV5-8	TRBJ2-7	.	CASSFRSGVGQYF	TGTGCCAGCAGCTTCCGGTCAGGGGTAGGGCAGTACTTC
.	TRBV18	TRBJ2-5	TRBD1	CASSPPGQGAYETQYF	TGTGCCAGCTCACCGCCGGGACAGGGGGCTTACGAGACCCAGTACTTC
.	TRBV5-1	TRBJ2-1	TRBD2	CASRFGTSGEQFF	TGCGCCAGCAGGTTCGGGACTAGCGGGGAGCAGTTCTTC
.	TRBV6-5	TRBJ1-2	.	CASRPEGIDGYTF	TGTGCCAGCAGACCGGAGGGGATCGACGGCTACACCTTC
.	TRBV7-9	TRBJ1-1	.	CASSPPSESDTEAFF	TGTGCCAGCAGCCCGCCGAGCGAGTCTGACACTGAAGCTTTCTTT
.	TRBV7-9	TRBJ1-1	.	CASSLGTGNTEAFF	TGTGCCAGCAGCTTAGGGACTGGGAACACTGAAGCTTTCTTT
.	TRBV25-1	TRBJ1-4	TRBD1	CASSDTGGSREKLFF	TGTGCCAGCAGTGACACAGGGGGTAGCCGTGAAAAACTGTTTTTT
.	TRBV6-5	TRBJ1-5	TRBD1	CASSSRQGGQPQHF	TGTGCCAGCAGTTCAAGACAGGGGGGTCAGCCCCAGCATTTT
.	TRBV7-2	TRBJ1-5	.	CASSLGGYYQPQHF	TGTGCCAGCAGCTTAGGAGGATATTATCAGCCCCAGCATTTT
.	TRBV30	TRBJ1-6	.	CAWSGQTDNSPLHF	TGTGCCTGGAGTGGACAGACTGATAATTCACCCCTCCACTTT
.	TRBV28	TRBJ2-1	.	CASRLPTEYNEQFF	TGTGCCAGCAGACTACCGACCGAATACAATGAGCAGTTCTTC
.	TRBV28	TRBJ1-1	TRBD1	CASRRQGGTEAFF	TGTGCCAGCAGACGACAGGGGGGGACTGAAGCTTTCTTT
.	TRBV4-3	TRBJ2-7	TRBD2	CASSPGLAGGEQYF	TGCGCCAGCAGCCCTGGACTAGCGGGAGGCGAGCAGTACTTC
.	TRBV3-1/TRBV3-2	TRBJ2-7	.	CASSPPGRDYEQYF	TGTGCCAGCAGCCCCCCGGGGAGAGACTACGAGCAGTACTTC
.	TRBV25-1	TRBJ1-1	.	CASSANSLEAFF	TGTGCCAGCAGTGCCAATAGCTTGGAAGCTTTCTTT
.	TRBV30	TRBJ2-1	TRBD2	CAWQPPGLAPRNEQFF	TGTGCCTGGCAACCCCCGGGACTAGCCCCGCGCAATGAGCAGTTCTTC
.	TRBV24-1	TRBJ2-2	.	CATSGPEVADTGELFF	TGTGCCACCAGTGGTCCAGAGGTAGCGGACACCGGGGAGCTGTTTTTT
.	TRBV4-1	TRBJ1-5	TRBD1	CASSQDRTGGDNNQPQHF	TGCGCCAGCAGCCAAGATCGGACAGGGGGCGATAACAATCAGCCCCAGCATTTT
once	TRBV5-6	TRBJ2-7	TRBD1	CASSLGQGTDEQYF	TGTGCCAGCAGCTTGGGACAGGGAACCGACGAGCAGTACTTC
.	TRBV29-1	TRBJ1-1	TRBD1	CSVETGAEAFF	TGCAGCGTTGAAACAGGGGCTGAAGCTTTCTTT
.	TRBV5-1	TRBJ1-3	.	CASSLETGTGNTIYF	TGCGCCAGCAGCTTAGAAACAGGGACTGGAAACACCATATATTTT
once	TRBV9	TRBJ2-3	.	CASSPRQVWSTDTQYF	TGTGCCAGCAGCCCCAGACAGGTTTGGAGCACAGATACGCAGTATTTT
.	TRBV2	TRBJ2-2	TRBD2	CASYGLAGGPGELFF	TGTGCCAGTTATGGACTAGCGGGGGGGCCCGGGGAGCTGTTTTTT
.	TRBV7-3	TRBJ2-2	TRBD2	CASSSGLNTGELFF	TGTGCCAGCAGCTCGGGACTAAACACCGGGGAGCTGTTTTTT
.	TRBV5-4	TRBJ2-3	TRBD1	CASRPDRGQPDTQYF	TGTGCCAGCAGACCCGACAGGGGTCAACCAGATACGCAGTATTTT
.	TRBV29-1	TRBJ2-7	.	CSVVQDTYEQYF	TGCAGCGTTGTACAGGATACCTACGAGCAGTACTTC
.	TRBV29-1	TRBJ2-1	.	CSVEVQSLIYNEQFF	TGCAGCGTTGAGGTTCAGTCCTTAATCTACAATGAGCAGTTCTTC